What follows is one T cell receptor (beta chain) and its context. Original data processing: For nucleated cells, counts were estimated from reference gene primer amplification. Method: immunoSEQ multiplex PCR; TCRdb's copy keeps in-frame clones and lacks some. The V and J calls and clone size were taken over from that table, and D and trimming were inferred from the DNA. The table shows approximately 30,000 clones, with 90% occurring only once. V was pared by 6 bases and J by 6 bases, with 12 bases of the junction left unmatched. Germline-derived CDR1 and CDR2 are SNHLY and FYNNEI. The length of the CDR3 is 15 residues. The sample originates from a study of blood T cell repertoires in COVID-19. Whole-study context: The cDNA or gDNA used as material had been derived from T cells, B-cell-depleted T cells, or PBMCs.

The TCR sequence derives from a man aged 70 or older with active or convalescent COVID-19. Material for sequencing was peripheral blood. The J gene is TRBJ2-3, the V gene TRBV2; 7 nucleotides align to TRBD1. The CDR3 region is CASSPRDSGSDTQYF. DNA of the CDR3: TGTGCCAGCAGCCCTCGGGACAGTGGTTCGGATACGCAGTATTTT.